This TCR beta chain was retrieved from a study of blood T cell repertoires in COVID-19. For the study at large: Sites across the United States, Italy and Spain contributed samples from acute and convalescent COVID-19.

The V gene end was trimmed by 4 bases and the J gene end by 4 bases; junction bases not matched to a gene: 14. Germline CDR1 LNHDA, CDR2 SQIVND (reference sequence). The CDR3 has 18 amino acids. Original analysis: Estimates of nucleated cell counts were drawn from the amplification of reference gene primers. This table comes from immunoSEQ multiplex PCR, and its TCRdb copy is limited to in-frame clones, with some not included. That table is the source of V, J and clone size, and D and trimming were worked out from the DNA. The sample records 260,000 or so clones, 80% to 90% being singletons. The source of this sequence is a woman aged 65 to 85 with acute or convalescent COVID-19. This rearrangement joins TRBV19 to TRBJ2-1; 9 bases match TRBD2. The sequenced sample was peripheral blood. The CDR3 sequence is CASSRGLAGYREYNEQFF. The DNA for the CDR3 is TGTGCCAGTAGTAGAGGGCTAGCGGGATACCGCGAGTACAATGAGCAGTTCTTC.